A selection of T cell receptor beta chains follows, all from one sample in a study of blood T cell repertoires in COVID-19. Clones were read by immunoSEQ multiplex PCR, and TCRdb kept only the in-frame ones, dropping some. The sample holds a few hundred thousand clones, 75% to 90% seen once. Source material: PBMCs or T cells enriched from blood (not recorded which). All receptors derive from a young man who had recovered from COVID-19. The CDR3 runs from the conserved cysteine through the conserved F or W. Each record gives: J gene, D gene, V gene, clone size, CDR3 DNA, CDR3 protein. A D gene is named only where the DNA matches it firmly. Rows may omit the clone size; those that give it use once, few, many or a size class.

J gene: TRBJ2-5
D gene: NA
V gene: TRBV15
clone size: NA
CDR3 DNA: TGTGCCACCAGCAGGACTCCAAGCGCCCTAGGAGAGACCCAGTACTTC
CDR3 protein: CATSRTPSALGETQYF

J gene: TRBJ1-5
D gene: NA
V gene: TRBV19
clone size: NA
CDR3 DNA: TGTGCCAGTAGTAGCCCGGGGGAGGGCAATCAGCCCCAGCATTTT
CDR3 protein: CASSSPGEGNQPQHF

J gene: TRBJ1-5
D gene: TRBD1
V gene: TRBV19
clone size: NA
CDR3 DNA: TGTGCCAGTAGTTACGTCGGGGCAGGGGGGAACCTCAATCAGCCCCAGCATTTT
CDR3 protein: CASSYVGAGGNLNQPQHF

J gene: TRBJ1-2
D gene: NA
V gene: TRBV29-1
clone size: NA
CDR3 DNA: TGCAGCGTTGAACCAGACTACTATGGCTACACCTTC
CDR3 protein: CSVEPDYYGYTF

J gene: TRBJ1-6
D gene: NA
V gene: TRBV5-8
clone size: NA
CDR3 DNA: TGTGCCAGCAGCTTGGGTAATTTGGGGAGCCCCTATAATTCACCCCTCCACTTT
CDR3 protein: CASSLGNLGSPYNSPLHF

J gene: TRBJ1-2
D gene: TRBD1
V gene: TRBV3-1/TRBV3-2
clone size: NA
CDR3 DNA: TGTGCCAGCAGCCTTCGGACAGGGGCGAACTATGGCTACACCTTC
CDR3 protein: CASSLRTGANYGYTF

J gene: TRBJ2-7
D gene: TRBD1
V gene: TRBV27
clone size: once
CDR3 DNA: TGTGCCAGCAGGTTCCGGGACAGTTACTCCTACGAGCAGTACTTC
CDR3 protein: CASRFRDSYSYEQYF

J gene: TRBJ1-5
D gene: TRBD1
V gene: TRBV2
clone size: NA
CDR3 DNA: TGTGCCAGCAGTCAGCCGGACAGGGGGTTACATCAGCCCCAGCATTTT
CDR3 protein: CASSQPDRGLHQPQHF

J gene: TRBJ2-7
D gene: NA
V gene: TRBV30
clone size: once
CDR3 DNA: TGTGCCTGGAGTCCTGGCAGGGCTGCTTACGAGCAGTACTTC
CDR3 protein: CAWSPGRAAYEQYF

J gene: TRBJ1-5
D gene: NA
V gene: TRBV28
clone size: NA
CDR3 DNA: TGTGCCAGCAGTTTATTATTTAGCAATCAGCCCCAGCATTTT
CDR3 protein: CASSLLFSNQPQHF

J gene: TRBJ1-1
D gene: TRBD1
V gene: TRBV5-1
clone size: NA
CDR3 DNA: TGCGCCAGCAGCCCCCTCACGACAGGGGCCACTGAAGCTTTCTTT
CDR3 protein: CASSPLTTGATEAFF

J gene: TRBJ2-1
D gene: TRBD2
V gene: TRBV6-2/TRBV6-3
clone size: few
CDR3 DNA: TGTGCCAGCAGTTTCCGGGAGGACTTGTCCTACAATGAGCAGTTCTTC
CDR3 protein: CASSFREDLSYNEQFF

J gene: TRBJ1-1
D gene: TRBD1
V gene: TRBV6-5
clone size: NA
CDR3 DNA: TGTGCCAGCAGTTACTTCCTGGGACAGGGGAGCACTGAAGCTTTCTTT
CDR3 protein: CASSYFLGQGSTEAFF

J gene: TRBJ2-2
D gene: NA
V gene: TRBV7-2
clone size: NA
CDR3 DNA: TGTGCCAGCAGCGAAAACCCCCTTATGTCTGCGGTGAGGGAGCTGTTTTTT
CDR3 protein: CASSENPLMSAVRELFF

J gene: TRBJ2-6
D gene: NA
V gene: TRBV18
clone size: NA
CDR3 DNA: TGTGCCAGCTCACAATGGGAGAGCTCTGGGGCCAACGTCCTGACTTTC
CDR3 protein: CASSQWESSGANVLTF

J gene: TRBJ2-5
D gene: TRBD1
V gene: TRBV3-1/TRBV3-2
clone size: few
CDR3 DNA: TGTGCCAGCAGCCAAGCATTGCCCGACAGGGGAGAGACCCAGTACTTC
CDR3 protein: CASSQALPDRGETQYF

J gene: TRBJ1-2
D gene: NA
V gene: TRBV5-5
clone size: NA
CDR3 DNA: TGTGCCAGCAGCTTGGGCAGGGGCTATGGCTACACCTTC
CDR3 protein: CASSLGRGYGYTF

J gene: TRBJ2-1
D gene: TRBD2
V gene: TRBV4-1
clone size: few
CDR3 DNA: TGCGCCAGCAGCCTAGCGGGAGGTGGGAATGAGCAGTTCTTC
CDR3 protein: CASSLAGGGNEQFF

J gene: TRBJ2-1
D gene: TRBD2
V gene: TRBV27
clone size: NA
CDR3 DNA: TGTGCCAGCACCCAGCGGGGGGACTTCTACAATGAGCAGTTCTTC
CDR3 protein: CASTQRGDFYNEQFF

J gene: TRBJ1-1
D gene: NA
V gene: TRBV10-3
clone size: NA
CDR3 DNA: TGTGCCATCAGTGAGTTTGGGTTGCGGGTGAACACTGAAGCTTTCTTT
CDR3 protein: CAISEFGLRVNTEAFF

J gene: TRBJ2-3
D gene: NA
V gene: TRBV7-6
clone size: NA
CDR3 DNA: TGTGCCAGCAGCTTAGATCTTTTGAGTTTCCCCGGTGATACGCAGTATTTT
CDR3 protein: CASSLDLLSFPGDTQYF

J gene: TRBJ1-1
D gene: NA
V gene: TRBV7-6
clone size: NA
CDR3 DNA: TGTGCCAGCAGCTTACAGGGAGGCACTGAAGCTTTCTTT
CDR3 protein: CASSLQGGTEAFF

J gene: TRBJ1-1
D gene: TRBD1
V gene: TRBV6-5
clone size: medium-sized
CDR3 DNA: TGTGCCAGCAGACAGTACAGGGGTGGCACTGAAGCTTTCTTT
CDR3 protein: CASRQYRGGTEAFF

J gene: TRBJ1-1
D gene: TRBD1
V gene: TRBV6-2/TRBV6-3
clone size: NA
CDR3 DNA: TGTGCCAGCAGTCAACTTCGAACAGGGGGTGAAGCTTTCTTT
CDR3 protein: CASSQLRTGGEAFF

J gene: TRBJ1-4
D gene: TRBD1
V gene: TRBV7-9
clone size: NA
CDR3 DNA: TGTGCCAGCAGCCACCGGGACAGCCATGAAAAACTGTTTTTT
CDR3 protein: CASSHRDSHEKLFF

J gene: TRBJ1-4
D gene: TRBD1
V gene: TRBV4-3
clone size: NA
CDR3 DNA: TGCGCCAGCAGCCAGGCCGGGACAGGGGGTGAAAAACTGTTTTTT
CDR3 protein: CASSQAGTGGEKLFF

J gene: TRBJ1-2
D gene: TRBD1
V gene: TRBV5-5
clone size: NA
CDR3 DNA: TGTGCCAGCAGCTTGGACCAGGGGGGCAATGGCTACACCTTC
CDR3 protein: CASSLDQGGNGYTF

J gene: TRBJ2-3
D gene: TRBD2
V gene: TRBV19
clone size: NA
CDR3 DNA: TGTGCCAGTAGTATTTCGGCTAGCGGGATGAGGGCAGATACGCAGTATTTT
CDR3 protein: CASSISASGMRADTQYF

J gene: TRBJ2-7
D gene: TRBD2
V gene: TRBV15
clone size: NA
CDR3 DNA: TGTGCCACCAGCAGCCGACTAGCGGGGTCCTACGAGCAGTACTTC
CDR3 protein: CATSSRLAGSYEQYF

J gene: TRBJ2-7
D gene: NA
V gene: TRBV29-1
clone size: NA
CDR3 DNA: TGCAGCGTTGGTGGGGTACAGGGTCACGAGCAGTACTTC
CDR3 protein: CSVGGVQGHEQYF

J gene: TRBJ2-7
D gene: NA
V gene: TRBV6-1
clone size: NA
CDR3 DNA: TGTGCCAGCAGTGACAGGGTGGCCCCCTACGAGCAGTACTTC
CDR3 protein: CASSDRVAPYEQYF

J gene: TRBJ2-7
D gene: TRBD1
V gene: TRBV7-8
clone size: NA
CDR3 DNA: TGTGCCAGCAGCTGGACAGGCACCACCTACGAGCAGTACTTC
CDR3 protein: CASSWTGTTYEQYF

J gene: TRBJ1-1
D gene: NA
V gene: TRBV12-3/TRBV12-4
clone size: once
CDR3 DNA: TGTGCCAGCAGTATGGGAGGGAACACTGAAGCTTTCTTT
CDR3 protein: CASSMGGNTEAFF

J gene: TRBJ1-5
D gene: NA
V gene: TRBV19
clone size: NA
CDR3 DNA: TGTGCCAGTACCCTAGGGGGGGGAGCGCAATATCAGCCCCAGCATTTT
CDR3 protein: CASTLGGGAQYQPQHF

J gene: TRBJ2-5
D gene: NA
V gene: TRBV5-1
clone size: NA
CDR3 DNA: TGCGCCAGCAGCTTGGCCTGGGCGGGGGCCGAGACGACCCAGTACTTC
CDR3 protein: CASSLAWAGAETTQYF

J gene: TRBJ2-7
D gene: TRBD2
V gene: TRBV6-6
clone size: NA
CDR3 DNA: TGTGCCAGCTGGGGGGATGGGCTAGCGGTTTCCTACGAGCAGTACTTC
CDR3 protein: CASWGDGLAVSYEQYF

J gene: TRBJ2-6
D gene: TRBD1
V gene: TRBV4-2
clone size: NA
CDR3 DNA: TGTGCCAGCAGCCGACAACCCCGGGGGCAGGGGGCCTCCTCTGGGGCCAACGTCCTGACTTTC
CDR3 protein: CASSRQPRGQGASSGANVLTF

J gene: TRBJ2-1
D gene: NA
V gene: TRBV5-1
clone size: NA
CDR3 DNA: TGCGCCAGCAGCTTTTCGAGCGGTTACAATGAGCAGTTCTTC
CDR3 protein: CASSFSSGYNEQFF

J gene: TRBJ2-6
D gene: NA
V gene: TRBV28
clone size: NA
CDR3 DNA: TGTGCCAGCAGTTTCATTCAGGGTGGGGTCTCTGGGGCCAACGTCCTGACTTTC
CDR3 protein: CASSFIQGGVSGANVLTF

J gene: TRBJ1-6
D gene: NA
V gene: TRBV3-1/TRBV3-2
clone size: NA
CDR3 DNA: TGTGCCAGCAGCCAAGGGGCGGGACCCCTCCACTTT
CDR3 protein: CASSQGAGPLHF

J gene: TRBJ1-6
D gene: NA
V gene: TRBV5-1
clone size: NA
CDR3 DNA: TGCGCCAGCAGCTTGGCAGGGCATCACTATTCACCCCTCCACTTT
CDR3 protein: CASSLAGHHYSPLHF

J gene: TRBJ1-5
D gene: TRBD1
V gene: TRBV6-4
clone size: NA
CDR3 DNA: TGTGCCAGCGATAAAAACCGACAGGGCTTGTATAGCAATCAGCCCCAGCATTTT
CDR3 protein: CASDKNRQGLYSNQPQHF

J gene: TRBJ2-3
D gene: TRBD1
V gene: TRBV6-5
clone size: NA
CDR3 DNA: TGTGCCAGCAGAGAGAGGACAGGGCGCACAGATACGCAGTATTTT
CDR3 protein: CASRERTGRTDTQYF

J gene: TRBJ2-2
D gene: NA
V gene: TRBV10-3
clone size: NA
CDR3 DNA: TGTGCCATCAGCGACCGGGATTTAGCGTCCCCCGGGGAGCTGTTTTTT
CDR3 protein: CAISDRDLASPGELFF

J gene: TRBJ1-2
D gene: TRBD1
V gene: TRBV2
clone size: NA
CDR3 DNA: TGTGCCACCCGTCGGGACAGGGGAATCGACCGTGGCTACACCTTC
CDR3 protein: CATRRDRGIDRGYTF

J gene: TRBJ2-3
D gene: TRBD2
V gene: TRBV13
clone size: NA
CDR3 DNA: TGTGCCAGCAGCCCACGGTTAGCGGGAACCCTCGGTACGCAGTATTTT
CDR3 protein: CASSPRLAGTLGTQYF

J gene: TRBJ2-7
D gene: NA
V gene: TRBV20-1
clone size: NA
CDR3 DNA: TGCAGTGCTAGAGACAAATACGAGCAGTACTTC
CDR3 protein: CSARDKYEQYF